This T cell receptor (beta chain) was found in a study of spatial heterogeneity in lung cancer. Study-level points and caveats: Among blood samples, ubiquitous expanded tumor TCRs appeared more at resection than at follow-up.

The germline CDR1 and CDR2 sequences are SGHRS and YFSETQ. The V end was cut by 1 base, the J end by 4 bases, with 8 bases between. CDR3 size: 13 residues. TCRdb ran MiXCR on the 5' RACE reads and lists one entry per CDR3 protein. The sample gives 50,000 to 65,000 distinct CDR3 sequences, more than 7% of which show up once; about 16% is in the top ten. As to time point: sample taken at primary tumor resection. Extraction of whole RNA from tumor, nontumor lung or frozen PBMC preceded unsorted sequencing. In regard to this clonotype: Its antigen remains unidentified.

This chain connects TRBV5-1 to TRBJ1-1, with D maybe TRBD1 (5 bases). The sequences come from PBMCs, collected at surgery. The receptor was derived from a female donor with early-stage non-small cell lung cancer. The CDR3 here is CASSLFGGTEAFF. CDR3 sequence (DNA): TGCGCCAGCAGCTTGTTCGGGGGCACTGAAGCTTTCTTT.